The clone carrying this T cell receptor beta chain came up a few times. These data come from a study of T-cell reconstitution after alpha-beta-depleted transplantation in children. The CDR3 is 17 residues long. V shed 2 bases, J shed 2 bases, and the junction held 5 bases outside the gene matches. Germline assignment: CDR1 SGHTA and CDR2 FQGNSA. Construction of the TCRbeta library involved unique molecular identifiers. TCRdb reprocessed the PCR reads via MiXCR and lists one record per CDR3 protein. The sample consists of about 610,000 distinct CDR3 sequences, about 10% of them appearing once. Here the sequenced sample was PBMCs from the stem cell graft donor, taken from the stem cell graft. The chain uses TRBV7-2 and TRBJ2-3, with 12 bases lining up with TRBD2. This clonotype was sampled from a human donor who donated a stem cell graft to a child with acute myeloid leukemia. CDR3 region: CASSLPRTSGATDTQYF. In DNA, the CDR3 is TGTGCCAGCAGCTTACCCCGGACTAGCGGGGCCACAGATACGCAGTATTTT.